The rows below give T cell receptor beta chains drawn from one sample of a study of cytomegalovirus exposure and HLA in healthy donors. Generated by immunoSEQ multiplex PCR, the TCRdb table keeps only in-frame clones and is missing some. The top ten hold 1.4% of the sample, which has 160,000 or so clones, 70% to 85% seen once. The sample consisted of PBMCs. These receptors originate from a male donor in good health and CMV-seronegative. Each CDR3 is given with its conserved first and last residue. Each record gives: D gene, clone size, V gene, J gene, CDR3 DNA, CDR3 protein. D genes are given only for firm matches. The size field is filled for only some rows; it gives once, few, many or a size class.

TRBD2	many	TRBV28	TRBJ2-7	TGTGCCAGCAGACGAGGGGGGGCTAGCGGGAGGGGCGAGCAGTACTTC	CASRRGGASGRGEQYF
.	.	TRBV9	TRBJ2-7	TGTGCCAGCAGCGTAGGAGGCTACGCCTACGAGCAGTACTTC	CASSVGGYAYEQYF
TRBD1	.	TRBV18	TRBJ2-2	TGTGCCAGCTCACCACAACAGGGGACGAACACCGGGGAGCTGTTTTTT	CASSPQQGTNTGELFF
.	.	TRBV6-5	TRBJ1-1	TGTGCCAGCATGGAGGGGTGGACTGAAGCTTTCTTT	CASMEGWTEAFF
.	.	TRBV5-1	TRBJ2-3	TGCGCCAGCAGCTTGGAGCTAGATACGCAGTATTTT	CASSLELDTQYF
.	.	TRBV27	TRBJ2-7	TGTGCCAGCAGTTTAAGTGGACAGACTACCTACGAGCAGTACTTC	CASSLSGQTTYEQYF
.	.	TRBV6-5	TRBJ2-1	TGTGCCAGCAAGGATCTAGCTCAGCAGTTCTTC	CASKDLAQQFF
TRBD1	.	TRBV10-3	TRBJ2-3	TGTGCCATCAGTGGGGACAGAACTAGCACAGATACGCAGTATTTT	CAISGDRTSTDTQYF
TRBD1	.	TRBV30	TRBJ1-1	TGTGCCTGGAGGGCACTAGACAGGGGGCCCTCGAAAGCTTTCTTT	CAWRALDRGPSKAFF
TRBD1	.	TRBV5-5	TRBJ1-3	TGTGCCAGCAGCTCCTCGCCCGACAGGGGCTCTGGAAACACCATATATTTT	CASSSSPDRGSGNTIYF
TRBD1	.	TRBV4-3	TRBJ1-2	TGCGCCAGCAGCCAAGATAGCCACAGGGGCCCTTATGGCTACACCTTC	CASSQDSHRGPYGYTF
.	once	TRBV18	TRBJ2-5	TGTGCCAGCACGGAACAGGGACCCTCAGAGACCCAGTACTTC	CASTEQGPSETQYF
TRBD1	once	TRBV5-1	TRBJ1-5	TGCGCCAGCAGCCCAACAGGGGTCCATCAGCCCCAGCATTTT	CASSPTGVHQPQHF
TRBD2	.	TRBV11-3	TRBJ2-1	TGTGCCAGCAGCTCCGGACTAGCGGGGGTCGGGTACAATGAGCAGTTCTTC	CASSSGLAGVGYNEQFF
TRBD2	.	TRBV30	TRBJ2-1	TGTGCCTGGAGTGTTGAACTAGCGGGGTACAATGAGCAGTTCTTC	CAWSVELAGYNEQFF
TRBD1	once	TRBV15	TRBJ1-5	TGTGCCACCAGCAGGCATACACAGGGGGCTGGGCAGCCCCAGCATTTT	CATSRHTQGAGQPQHF
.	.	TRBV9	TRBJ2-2	TGTGCCAGCAGCGTTTCCACAGGGACCGGGGAGCTGTTTTTT	CASSVSTGTGELFF
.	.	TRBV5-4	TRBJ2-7	TGTGCCAGCAGCCCAGGACTGCGAACCTACGAGCAGTACTTC	CASSPGLRTYEQYF
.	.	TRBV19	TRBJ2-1	TGTGCCAGTAGTAAGATTGCTAGCAAGAATGAGCAGTTCTTC	CASSKIASKNEQFF
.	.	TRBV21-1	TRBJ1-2	TGTGCCAGCAGCAAAGGGTTTTGCGCGGACAGGGACAACTATGGCTACACCTTC	CASSKGFCADRDNYGYTF
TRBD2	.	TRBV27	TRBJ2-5	TGTGCCAGCAGTTTGGGTAGCGGGGGGGTCGGGACCCAGTACTTC	CASSLGSGGVGTQYF
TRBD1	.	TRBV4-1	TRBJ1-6	TGCGCCAGCAGCCAATCGGGACAGTCGTTGACACCCCTCCACTTT	CASSQSGQSLTPLHF
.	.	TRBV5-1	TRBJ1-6	TGCGCCAGCAGCTTGGACACAGCCCACGATTCACCCCTCCACTTT	CASSLDTAHDSPLHF